A selection of T cell receptor beta chains follows, all from one sample in a study of cytomegalovirus exposure and HLA in healthy donors. Profiled with immunoSEQ multiplex PCR; TCRdb holds only in-frame clones, not every one. This table holds 250,000 to 350,000 clones, approximately 90% found once. The sample comprised PBMCs. The receptors were gathered from a woman under 30 in good health and CMV-seronegative. Both conserved end residues are part of each CDR3. A D gene is named only where the DNA matches it firmly. Expanded clones get a size class; other rows say once, few or many, or leave the size out.

V gene	J gene	clone size	D gene	CDR3 DNA	CDR3 protein
TRBV6-1	TRBJ1-5	-	-	TGTGCCAGCAGTTATCAGGTTAATCAGCCCCAGCATTTT	CASSYQVNQPQHF
TRBV11-1	TRBJ1-4	-	TRBD1	TGTGCCAGCAGCCCGAATCAGGGGGCTAATGAAAAACTGTTTTTT	CASSPNQGANEKLFF
TRBV18	TRBJ1-6	-	-	TGTGCCAGCTCACCGTGGGGCAGGAGCTCCTATAATTCACCCCTCCACTTT	CASSPWGRSSYNSPLHF
TRBV15	TRBJ1-2	-	-	TGTGCCACCAGCAGAGATATAATGGGGAGTGGCTACACCTTC	CATSRDIMGSGYTF
TRBV6-5	TRBJ2-7	-	TRBD1	TGTGCCAGCAGTTACAGGGACAGCTTGAGCTCCTACGAGCAGTACTTC	CASSYRDSLSSYEQYF
TRBV10-3	TRBJ2-7	-	TRBD1	TGTGCCATCAGTGAGCCAGGGACAGGGCCCGAGCAGTACTTC	CAISEPGTGPEQYF
TRBV4-1	TRBJ2-5	-	TRBD1	TGCGCCAGCAGCCAAGAGGGACAGGGGGCGCGGGAGCAGTACTTC	CASSQEGQGAREQYF
TRBV28	TRBJ2-7	once	-	TGTGCCAGCAGTTTATCAGGATACGAGCAGTACTTC	CASSLSGYEQYF
TRBV5-4	TRBJ2-7	-	-	TGTGCCAGCAGATTCTACTACTCCTACGAGCAGTACTTC	CASRFYYSYEQYF
TRBV7-9	TRBJ2-7	once	-	TGTGCCAGCAGCTTAGAACCGGGAACCTACGAGCAGTACTTC	CASSLEPGTYEQYF
TRBV5-1	TRBJ2-7	once	-	TGCGCCAGCAGCTTCGGACTTGTCTACGAGCAGTACTTC	CASSFGLVYEQYF
TRBV9	TRBJ2-1	-	TRBD2	TGTGCCAGCAGCGTCCTTAGCGGGGCCAGCAATGAGCAGTTCTTC	CASSVLSGASNEQFF
TRBV5-6	TRBJ2-2	-	TRBD1	TGTGCCAGCAGCTTGTACAGGGGGATACCTGGGTCCGGGGAGCTGTTTTTT	CASSLYRGIPGSGELFF
TRBV29-1	TRBJ2-7	-	TRBD1	TGCAGCGTCGGGACAGCCTACGAGCAGTACTTC	CSVGTAYEQYF
TRBV6-1	TRBJ1-4	-	-	TGTGCCAGCAGTGGGGGCAGGCTTTTAGATGAAAAACTGTTTTTT	CASSGGRLLDEKLFF
TRBV6-5	TRBJ1-1	-	-	TGTGCCAGCAGTCCAGGGTTAGTTATGAACACTGAAGCTTTCTTT	CASSPGLVMNTEAFF
TRBV6-5	TRBJ2-3	few	TRBD2	TGTGCCAGCAGTTATAGAGCGGGGGGGCGGGCAGATACGCAGTATTTT	CASSYRAGGRADTQYF
TRBV5-1	TRBJ2-7	-	TRBD1	TGCGCCAGCAGCTTGTCAGGGGGTCCTTACGAGCAGTACTTC	CASSLSGGPYEQYF
TRBV27	TRBJ2-3	-	TRBD2	TGTGCCAGCAGTTTCGGCGGGGGGGCAACAGATACGCAGTATTTT	CASSFGGGATDTQYF
TRBV9	TRBJ1-1	-	-	TGTGCCAGCAGCGTAGGGAGGTCGCCCCCCGTATTT	CASSVGRSPPVF
TRBV9	TRBJ2-7	once	TRBD2	TGTGCCAGCAGCGTAGGGCTAGCGGGGGGGCTGTACGAGCAGTACTTC	CASSVGLAGGLYEQYF
TRBV7-9	TRBJ2-5	-	TRBD2	TGTGCCAGCAGCTTGACTAGCGGGGGAGCTCAAGAGACCCAGTACTTC	CASSLTSGGAQETQYF
TRBV18	TRBJ2-5	-	TRBD1	TGTGCCAGCTCACCCTTGGACAGGGCGGAGACCCAGTACTTC	CASSPLDRAETQYF
TRBV7-9	TRBJ1-1	-	-	TGTGCCAGCAGCTTAACGGGGATGAACACTGAAGCTTTCTTT	CASSLTGMNTEAFF
TRBV4-1	TRBJ1-2	-	TRBD1	TGCGCCAGCAGCCAAGATATGACAGGGGGGAGAGGCTACACCTTC	CASSQDMTGGRGYTF
TRBV9	TRBJ1-2	-	-	TGTGCCAGCAGCGGACAGCGGGGGGGGGATGGCTACACCTTC	CASSGQRGGDGYTF
TRBV2	TRBJ1-2	-	-	TGTGCCAGCAGCCTGGGACATTCCTATGGCTACACCTTC	CASSLGHSYGYTF
TRBV7-2	TRBJ2-7	few	-	TGTGCCAGCAGCTTAGTGCAGGGCCAAGGGTACGAGCAGTACTTC	CASSLVQGQGYEQYF
TRBV18	TRBJ1-4	-	TRBD1	TGTGCCAGCTCACTCACCCCGGGACAGAATGAAAAACTGTTTTTT	CASSLTPGQNEKLFF
TRBV19	TRBJ2-7	-	-	TGTGCCAGTAGTCTCGACTCTTACGAGCAGTACTTC	CASSLDSYEQYF
TRBV5-4	TRBJ1-1	few	TRBD1	TGTGCCAGCAGCTGGGACAGGGGGACTGAAGCTTTCTTT	CASSWDRGTEAFF
TRBV10-2	TRBJ2-7	-	-	TGCGCCAGCAGCGATACATCTTCCTACGAGCAGTACTTC	CASSDTSSYEQYF
TRBV7-3	TRBJ2-5	-	-	TGTGCCAGCAGCTTAACTAGTTCTAGAGAGACCCAGTACTTC	CASSLTSSRETQYF
TRBV10-1	TRBJ2-7	-	TRBD1	TGCGCCAGCAGCCCCGGGACAGGGTTATACGAGCAGTACTTC	CASSPGTGLYEQYF
TRBV4-2	TRBJ2-2	-	TRBD2	TGTGCCAGCAGCCAAGTCGCGCGGACTAGCAAAGCCGGGGAGCTGTTTTTT	CASSQVARTSKAGELFF
TRBV9	TRBJ2-5	-	TRBD1	TGTGCCAGCAGCTTGTGGGACAGACCTTACCAAGAGACCCAGTACTTC	CASSLWDRPYQETQYF